The 28 T cell receptor beta chains below all came from one sample that was sequenced in a study of beta chain features in type 1 diabetes (dated 2018 in TCRdb). The method was the immunoSEQ multiplex PCR assay. The High Capacity cDNA Reverse Transcription Kit was used to reverse transcribe all of the isolated RNA, meaning that expressed TCRB transcripts were what got sequenced. The immuneACCESS repertoire file appears here via TCRdb, limited to in-frame rearrangements. These files lack a portion of the clones; in checked studies, under half of the deficit traces to unresolved V genes, and the cause of the others is not known. Recorded for this sample are more than 140,000 clones; about 9.7% of them occurred a single time. The leading ten clones occupy 0.65% of the sample. Material: central memory CD4+ T cells from blood. These receptors were taken from a woman in her thirties or forties in good health.

This clone appeared a few times. This rearrangement joins TRBV13 to TRBJ1-4; D remains ambiguous. The germline V gene has CDR1 PRHDT and CDR2 FYEKMQ (reference sequence). This CDR3 contains 15 residues. The V and J ends lost 4 bases and 4 bases respectively, with 13 bases between them. The CDR3 region is CASSWRTSGNEKLFF. In DNA form, the CDR3 reads TGTGCCAGCAGCTGGAGGACCTCGGGTAATGAAAAACTGTTTTTT. Full variable domain (remainder filled in from reference TRBV13 and TRBJ1-4): AAGVIQSPRHLIKEKRETATLKCYPIPRHDTVYWYQQGPGQDPQFLISFYEKMQSDKGSIPDRFSAQQFSDYHSELNMSSLELGDSALYFCASSWRTSGNEKLFFGSGTQLSVL.

The rearrangement joins TRBV2 to TRBJ2-1, with TRBD2 identical over 8 bases. CDR3 length: 12 residues. V lost 6 bases to trimming and J lost 8 bases; unmatched junction nucleotides: 3. From germline, CDR1 is SNHLY and CDR2 FYNNEI. CDR3 bases: TGTGCCAGCAGGGCGACTAGCGATGAGCAGTTCTTC. Translated, it gives CASRATSDEQFF.

This clone was seen only a few times. The gene calls are TRBV20-1 and TRBJ1-1; TRBD1 is a possible D gene (5 bases). The length of the CDR3 is 11 residues. Trimming pared 3 bases from V and 11 bases from J, leaving 13 bases between. Germline CDR1 is DFQATT and CDR2 is SNEGSKA (reference sequence). CDR3 in amino acids: CSARAGVVAFF. CDR3 sequence (DNA): TGCAGTGCTAGGGCGGGGGTTGTGGCTTTCTTT.

This clone was seen only a few times. V usage is TRBV4-3 and J usage is TRBJ2-3, with 8 bases identical to TRBD2. Germline V gene lookup returns CDR1 LGHNA and CDR2 YSLEER. The CDR3 is made up of 16 amino acids. With V trimmed by 1 base and J by 3 bases, 6 bases remained unmatched. Here the CDR3 reads CASSQGPAGGTDTQYF. The CDR3 bases are TGCGCCAGCAGCCAAGGTCCCGCGGGGGGTACAGATACGCAGTATTTT.

The chain employs TRBV19 and TRBJ2-2; possible D gene TRBD2, 6 bases. V dropped 5 bases and J dropped 3 bases, with 10 bases sitting between them. The germline V gene encodes CDR1 LNHDA and CDR2 SQIVND (reference sequence). The CDR3 extends over 14 amino acids. CDR3 in amino acids: CASSGWGDTGELFF. CDR3 in DNA: TGTGCCAGTAGTGGATGGGGGGACACCGGGGAGCTGTTTTTT. Variable domain in full (rest from reference TRBV19 and TRBJ2-2): DGGITQSPKYLFRKEGQNVTLSCEQNLNHDAMYWYRQDPGQGLRLIYYSQIVNDFQKGDIAEGYSVSREKKESFPLTVTSAQKNPTAFYLCASSGWGDTGELFFGEGSRLTVL.

The chain recombines TRBV5-1 with TRBJ2-3; 7 nucleotides match TRBD1. Germline CDR1 SGHRS, CDR2 YFSETQ. This CDR3 comprises 15 residues. J gave up 0 bases and V 5 bases, and 6 bases lay outside the gene matches. The CDR3 reads CASSSTGMSTDTQYF. The CDR3 nucleotides are TGCGCCAGCAGTTCGACAGGGATGAGCACAGATACGCAGTATTTT.

V is TRBV5-4 and J is TRBJ1-2; D is perhaps TRBD1 (5 bases). The CDR3 extends over 15 amino acids. The germline gives CDR1 SGHNT, CDR2 YYREEE (reference sequence). Trimming stripped 0 bases from V and 2 bases from J, with 11 bases between. The CDR3 region is CASSLDQGSNYGYTF. The CDR3 DNA reads TGTGCCAGCAGCTTGGATCAGGGATCCAACTATGGCTACACCTTC.

This chain connects TRBV4-1 to TRBJ2-7; 8 positions match TRBD1. The germline CDR1 and CDR2 sequences are MGHRA and YSYEKL. This CDR3 has 16 residues. J lost 1 base, V lost 1 base, and 6 bases had no gene match. As DNA, the CDR3 is TGCGCCAGCAGCCAAGGAACAGGGGGACGATCCTACGAGCAGTACTTC. Its translation is CASSQGTGGRSYEQYF.

This clone was detected many times. The chain combines TRBV29-1 with TRBJ1-1, with D possibly being TRBD1 (6 bases). The CDR3 is made up of 11 amino acids. V lost 7 bases to trimming and J lost 8 bases, with 14 bases between them. Germline V CDR1 and CDR2: SQVTM, ANQGSEA. The CDR3 loop reads CSAATGKEAFF. CDR3 coding DNA: TGCAGCGCAGCGACAGGAAAAGAAGCTTTCTTT.

The chain has TRBV7-2 and TRBJ2-2, with D possibly being TRBD2 (5 bases). Trimming shortened V by 2 bases and J by 7 bases, and 11 bases separated the two germline ends. The CDR3 is made up of 14 amino acids. Germline CDR1 and CDR2: SGHTA and FQGNSA. The CDR3 loop is CASSLLEVYGELFF. The CDR3 DNA is TGTGCCAGCAGCTTACTGGAGGTGTACGGGGAGCTGTTTTTT. Complete variable domain (other parts from reference TRBV7-2 and TRBJ2-2): GAGVSQSPSNKVTEKGKDVELRCDPISGHTALYWYRQSLGQGLEFLIYFQGNSAPDKSGLPSDRFSAERTGGSVSTLTIQRTQQEDSAVYLCASSLLEVYGELFFGEGSRLTVL.

The chain uses TRBV6-5 and TRBJ1-5; 7 nucleotides agree with TRBD1. The V segment lost 5 bases and the J segment 7 bases; nucleotides outside the gene matches: 5. The CDR3 length is 13 residues. The germline CDR1 and CDR2 sequences are MNHEY and SVGAGI. CDR3 protein: CASSRQGGQPQHF. The CDR3 coding sequence is TGTGCCAGCAGTCGACAGGGAGGCCAGCCCCAGCATTTT.

The sample holds many counts of this clone. This chain connects TRBV19 to TRBJ1-4, with TRBD1 matching over 8 bases. This CDR3 contains 15 residues. After removal of 5 bases from V and 8 bases from J, the junction contained 10 bases not matched to a gene. The germline V gene has CDR1 LNHDA and CDR2 SQIVND (reference sequence). CDR3 protein: CASSVTRGLGEKLFF. In nucleotides, the CDR3 is TGTGCCAGTAGTGTAACCAGGGGGCTCGGGGAAAAACTGTTTTTT.

The chain employs TRBV7-6 and TRBJ2-3; tentatively, D is TRBD2 (7 bases). The germline V and J ends were trimmed by 3 bases and 2 bases, with 12 bases remaining between them. The CDR3 covers 15 residues. Looked up from germline, CDR1 is SGHVS and CDR2 is FNYEAQ. CDR3 bases: TGTGCCAGCAGCTTCGGGGGGCGTATCACAGATACGCAGTATTTT. This encodes CASSFGGRITDTQYF.

The rearrangement joins TRBV27 to TRBJ2-1; TRBD2 matches 8 bases. The J segment lost 0 bases and the V segment lost 5 bases, leaving 6 bases of the junction unmatched. Germline loops: CDR1 MNHEY, CDR2 SMNVEV (reference sequence). The CDR3 runs to 16 residues. The CDR3 here is CASSTKRGSSYNEQFF. CDR3 DNA sequence: TGTGCCAGCAGTACAAAGCGGGGGTCCTCCTACAATGAGCAGTTCTTC.

The sample holds a few counts of this clone. The V call is TRBV29-1, the J call TRBJ2-7; D ambiguous. CDR1 is SQVTM, CDR2 ANQGSEA, per germline. Trimming removed 4 bases from V and 6 bases from J, with 19 bases in between. The CDR3 consists of 14 residues. The CDR3 sequence: CSVVWSPGGSEQYF. The CDR3 region has the DNA TGCAGCGTTGTTTGGTCTCCGGGTGGGTCCGAGCAGTACTTC.

This clone occurred many times. The chain combines TRBV6-6 with TRBJ2-5, with 11 positions matching TRBD2. Germline trimming cut 5 bases from V and 0 bases from J; bases unmatched to any gene: 2. CDR3 length equals 15 residues. In germline, CDR1 is MNHNY, CDR2 SVGAGI (reference sequence). CDR3 sequence: CASSASGGYQETQYF. The DNA of the CDR3 is TGTGCCAGCAGTGCTAGCGGGGGGTACCAAGAGACCCAGTACTTC.

The V and J genes are TRBV5-6 and TRBJ1-2; perhaps TRBD1 as D (5 bases). Germline lookup yields CDR1 SGHDT and CDR2 YYEEEE. CDR3 size: 13 residues. V was clipped by 1 base and J by 6 bases, with 10 bases between them. The CDR3 bases are TGTGCCAGCAGCTTGCCAGGGTTGGATGGCTACACCTTC. It codes for CASSLPGLDGYTF.

The chain recombines TRBV5-4 with TRBJ2-1; TRBD2 matches at 8 bases. Losses at the gene ends were 4 bases for V and 3 bases for J; bases not matched to a gene: 6. From germline, CDR1 is SGHNT and CDR2 YYREEE (reference sequence). The CDR3 length is 15 residues. The CDR3 DNA reads as TGTGCCAGCAGCCAAGCGGGGGCCAACTACAATGAGCAGTTCTTC. It is translated as CASSQAGANYNEQFF.

The rearrangement joins TRBV6-5 to TRBJ2-1; 9 bases line up with TRBD2. This CDR3 spans 15 amino acids. Germline-derived CDR1 and CDR2 are MNHEY and SVGAGI. Losses at the gene ends were 4 bases for V and 10 bases for J; bases not matched to a gene: 11. CDR3: CASSSGAGGRWEQFF. CDR3 nucleotide sequence: TGTGCCAGCAGTTCGGGGGCGGGGGGGCGATGGGAGCAGTTCTTC.

V gene TRBV5-8 combines with J gene TRBJ2-3; no reliable D call. The CDR3 runs to 12 residues. With 0 bases removed from V and 5 bases from J, the gap between germline ends came to 4 bases. Germline CDR1 SGHTS, CDR2 YDEGEE. The CDR3 sequence is CASSLALDTQYF. In DNA, the CDR3 is TGTGCCAGCAGCTTGGCCTTAGATACGCAGTATTTT. Together with reference TRBV5-8 and TRBJ2-3, the CDR3 gives the full variable domain: EAGVTQSPTHLIKTRGQQATLRCSPISGHTSVYWYQQALGLGLQFLLWYDEGEERNRGNFPPRFSGRQFPNYSSELNVNALELEDSALYLCASSLALDTQYFGPGTRLTVL.

The sample holds a few counts of this clone. The chain is built from TRBV6-1 and TRBJ1-5; a possible D gene is TRBD1 (5 bases). Germline V gives CDR1 MNHNS, CDR2 SASEGT. The CDR3 runs 15 residues. Trimming removed 8 bases at V and 7 bases at J, with 21 bases between. CDR3: CASSRGEGVGQPQHF. CDR3 bases: TGTGCCAGCTCCCGCGGGGAAGGGGTAGGACAGCCCCAGCATTTT.

The rearrangement uses TRBV9 and TRBJ2-2, with 10 bases fitting TRBD2. Germline V gene data show CDR1 as SGDLS and CDR2 as YYNGEE. This CDR3 is 17 amino acids long. V lost 0 bases to trimming and J lost 4 bases; unmatched junction nucleotides: 6. The CDR3 DNA reads TGTGCCAGCAGCGTAGGAATAGCGGGGGGCTCCACCGGGGAGCTGTTTTTT. Amino acid sequence: CASSVGIAGGSTGELFF.

The V and J genes are TRBV2 and TRBJ2-1, with D tentatively TRBD2 (6 bases). The CDR3 runs 17 residues. The germline V gene encodes CDR1 SNHLY and CDR2 FYNNEI. Trimming cost V 5 bases and J 0 bases, with 17 bases left between them. CDR3 sequence: CASSPWDSFTSYNEQFF. The CDR3 nucleotides read TGTGCCAGCAGTCCATGGGACTCCTTCACCTCCTACAATGAGCAGTTCTTC.

V and J are TRBV7-2 and TRBJ2-3, with TRBD1 as a possible D gene (6 bases). Germline V gene data show CDR1 as SGHTA and CDR2 as FQGNSA. There are 15 residues in the CDR3. The V gene lost 5 bases and the J gene lost 2 bases, with 14 bases spanning the gap. The CDR3 nucleotides read TGTGCCAGCAGCCCTGCAGGGGTCCCCACAGATACGCAGTATTTT. Its protein is CASSPAGVPTDTQYF.

The genes are TRBV7-7 and TRBJ2-3; 8 nucleotides align to TRBD2. The CDR3 consists of 14 residues. J gave up 4 bases and V 5 bases, and 5 bases lay outside the gene matches. Germline lookup yields CDR1 SSHAT and CDR2 FNYEAQ (reference sequence). The DNA for the CDR3 is TGTGCCAGCAGCCTCGGGGGGGCCTCAGATACGCAGTATTTT. The encoded protein is CASSLGGASDTQYF. Complete variable domain (other parts from reference TRBV7-7 and TRBJ2-3): GAGVSQSPRYKVTKRGQDVTLRCDPISSHATLYWYQQALGQGPEFLTYFNYEAQPDKSGLPSDRFSAERPEGSISTLTIQRTEQRDSAMYRCASSLGGASDTQYFGPGTRLTVL.

This clone was detected only a few times. V and J are TRBV15 and TRBJ1-1, with no clear D. CDR3 size: 12 residues. The V end was cut by 0 bases, the J end by 4 bases, with 3 bases between. Germline CDR1 LNHNV, CDR2 YYDKDF (reference sequence). CDR3 amino acids: CATSRDGTEAFF. The CDR3, as DNA: TGTGCCACCAGCAGAGACGGCACTGAAGCTTTCTTT.

This rearrangement joins TRBV12-5 to TRBJ2-1; D uncertain. The germline V and J ends were trimmed by 5 bases and 5 bases, with 13 bases remaining between them. The germline V gene has CDR1 LGHNT and CDR2 FRNRAP. The CDR3 has 14 residues. The CDR3 nucleotides read TGTGCTAGTGGTGATTACCCGGCGGACAATGAGCAGTTCTTC. This encodes CASGDYPADNEQFF.

This CDR3 is CASSRGENTDTQYF. The CDR3 nucleotides read TGTGCCAGCAGCCGGGGAGAAAACACAGATACGCAGTATTTT. The genes are TRBV13 and TRBJ2-3; perhaps TRBD2 as D (5 bases). V lost 5 bases and J 2 bases, leaving 11 bases between the germline ends. From germline, CDR1 is PRHDT and CDR2 FYEKMQ (reference sequence). This CDR3 spans 14 amino acids.